This section outlines one TCR beta chain sequence together with its context. Methods used by the authors: Nucleated cell counts were estimated from reference gene primer amplification. Sequencing was performed with immunoSEQ multiplex PCR; in TCRdb, only in-frame clones are kept and a portion is missing. V and J calls and clone size are those listed in that table; D and trimming were worked out from the DNA. The sample has approximately 300,000 clones, 80% to 90% seen once. This specimen comes from a study of blood T cell repertoires in COVID-19. The V gene's germline CDR1 is SEHNR and CDR2 FQNEAQ (reference sequence). Trimming cost V 0 bases and J 2 bases, with 8 bases left between them. This CDR3 comprises 15 residues.

Sequencing input: PBMCs or T cells enriched from blood (not recorded which). The receptor comes from a woman aged 18-35 years who had recovered from COVID-19. J is TRBJ1-3 and V is TRBV7-9; no reliable D call. CDR3 in amino acids: CASSLAGGTGNTIYF. CDR3 DNA: TGTGCCAGCAGCTTAGCGGGAGGAACTGGAAACACCATATATTTT.